This T cell receptor beta chain was retrieved from a study of CD8 T cells in ankylosing spondylitis. TCRdb re-derived calls from the 5' RACE reads in MiXCR, one entry per CDR3 protein. Here the sample spans approximately 140,000 distinct CDR3 sequences, about 8% being singletons. This clonotype was detected ten times or more. The antigen remains undetermined. Findings and caveats of the study: Both synovial fluid and blood in reactive arthritis had previously been reported to carry some motif variants.

In germline, CDR1 is SGHRS, CDR2 YFSETQ. The CDR3 sequence is 15 residues long. V lost 0 bases, J lost 3 bases, and 4 bases stayed unmatched. The rearrangement links TRBV5-1 to TRBJ1-2, with 8 bases fitting TRBD1. Sequences were obtained from synovial fluid, either unsorted or a sorted T cell fraction (not recorded which). The clonotype originates from a male donor with ankylosing spondylitis. The CDR3 loop is CASSLGQGTDYGYTF. The CDR3 nucleotides read TGCGCCAGCAGCTTGGGACAGGGGACGGACTATGGCTACACCTTC.